The rows below give T cell receptor beta chains drawn from one sample of a study of PD-L1 blockade in urothelial cancer. This table comes from immunoSEQ multiplex PCR, and its TCRdb copy is limited to in-frame clones, with some not included. The table has some 45,000 clones, more than 70% seen once. The input for sequencing was PBMCs, taken around atezolizumab (anti-PD-L1) treatment. The origin of the receptors is an elderly man with urothelial cancer. Both conserved end residues are part of each CDR3. A D gene is named only where the DNA matches it firmly. Size is omitted from some rows. Given values are once, few, many or a class for expanded clones.

.	TRBJ2-1	TRBV14	.	CASSQDLAETGRNEQFF	TGTGCCAGCAGCCAAGATTTGGCAGAAACTGGGCGCAATGAGCAGTTCTTC
.	TRBJ2-5	TRBV5-5	TRBD2	CASSPGVAGNQETQYF	TGTGCCAGCAGCCCGGGGGTAGCGGGGAACCAAGAGACCCAGTACTTC
.	TRBJ1-3	TRBV4-3	TRBD1	CASSQDLSGGRNTIYF	TGCGCCAGCAGCCAAGATCTGTCAGGGGGTAGAAACACCATATATTTT
.	TRBJ2-7	TRBV6-1	TRBD1	CASSQQGAIYEQYF	TGTGCCAGCAGTCAACAGGGGGCGATCTACGAGCAGTACTTC
.	TRBJ1-2	TRBV5-1	.	CASSLSGEGLGYTF	TGCGCCAGCAGCTTATCGGGGGAAGGGTTGGGCTACACCTTC
.	TRBJ2-1	TRBV12-5	TRBD2	CASGLGTSGGDEQFF	TGTGCTAGTGGGCTGGGGACTAGCGGGGGAGATGAGCAGTTCTTC
.	TRBJ2-5	TRBV7-8	.	CASSTIAVRGETQYF	TGTGCCAGCTCTACCATAGCGGTCCGAGGGGAGACCCAGTACTTC
.	TRBJ1-4	TRBV18	.	CASSPREKGANEKLFF	TGTGCCAGCTCACCACGCGAAAAGGGAGCTAATGAAAAACTGTTTTTT
once	TRBJ1-1	TRBV30	.	CAWSVGQNTEAFF	TGTGCCTGGAGTGTTGGACAGAACACTGAAGCTTTCTTT
.	TRBJ2-1	TRBV5-1	.	CASSFGEGNEQFF	TGCGCCAGCAGCTTCGGTGAGGGAAATGAGCAGTTCTTC
.	TRBJ2-2	TRBV7-2	.	CASSLLGNTGELFF	TGTGCCAGCAGCTTACTCGGGAACACCGGGGAGCTGTTTTTT
.	TRBJ2-7	TRBV21-1	.	CASSKAPSYEQYF	TGTGCCAGCAGCAAAGCGCCCAGCTACGAGCAGTACTTC
.	TRBJ2-7	TRBV2	TRBD2	CASSERSGGSYEQYF	TGTGCCAGCAGTGAACGGAGCGGGGGATCCTACGAGCAGTACTTC
.	TRBJ2-1	TRBV28	TRBD2	CASSSRGLAGHNEQFF	TGTGCCAGCAGTTCCCGTGGACTAGCGGGCCACAATGAGCAGTTCTTC
.	TRBJ1-1	TRBV2	.	CASNLEPTAATEAFF	TGTGCCAGCAATCTAGAACCTACTGCGGCCACTGAAGCTTTCTTT
.	TRBJ2-3	TRBV27	TRBD2	CASSSSGRSSDTQYF	TGTGCCAGCAGTTCGAGCGGGAGATCATCAGATACGCAGTATTTT
.	TRBJ2-5	TRBV7-9	.	CASSLAGVTTETQYF	TGTGCCAGCAGCTTAGCCGGGGTTACCACCGAGACCCAGTACTTC
.	TRBJ2-3	TRBV2	TRBD2	CASSISGLTDTQYF	TGTGCCAGCAGTATTAGCGGGCTGACAGATACGCAGTATTTT
.	TRBJ2-7	TRBV18	TRBD1	CASSGLGTGGSNEQYF	TGTGCCAGCTCAGGGTTGGGGACAGGGGGCTCCAACGAGCAGTACTTC
once	TRBJ2-7	TRBV5-1	.	CASRRSSGSPSYEQYF	TGCGCCAGCAGGCGTTCCTCGGGGTCCCCCTCCTACGAGCAGTACTTC
.	TRBJ1-5	TRBV4-1	TRBD1	CASSLQGNQPQHF	TGCGCCAGCAGCCTACAGGGGAATCAGCCCCAGCATTTT
once	TRBJ2-5	TRBV2	TRBD1	CASREGQPGKTQYF	TGTGCCAGCAGAGAGGGACAGCCGGGGAAGACCCAGTACTTC
.	TRBJ2-5	TRBV5-1	TRBD1	CASSPDRVGQETQYF	TGCGCCAGCAGCCCGGACAGGGTGGGGCAAGAGACCCAGTACTTC
.	TRBJ1-5	TRBV6-5	.	CASGPAGGVSQPQHF	TGTGCCAGCGGGCCCGCTGGGGGGGTGAGTCAGCCCCAGCATTTT
.	TRBJ1-6	TRBV6-5	.	CASSPTGPFSPLHF	TGTGCCAGCAGTCCCACAGGTCCTTTTTCACCCCTCCACTTT
.	TRBJ1-1	TRBV19	.	CASSTRVSEAFF	TGTGCCAGTAGCACCAGGGTCTCTGAAGCTTTCTTT
.	TRBJ2-7	TRBV6-5	.	CASRETVTSYEQYF	TGTGCCAGCAGGGAGACAGTTACCTCCTACGAGCAGTACTTC
.	TRBJ1-5	TRBV2	.	CASRAGTSQPQHF	TGTGCCAGCAGAGCGGGAACGAGTCAGCCCCAGCATTTT
.	TRBJ2-1	TRBV19	.	CASSIYSGLNNEQFF	TGTGCCAGTAGTATCTACTCGGGGTTAAACAATGAGCAGTTCTTC